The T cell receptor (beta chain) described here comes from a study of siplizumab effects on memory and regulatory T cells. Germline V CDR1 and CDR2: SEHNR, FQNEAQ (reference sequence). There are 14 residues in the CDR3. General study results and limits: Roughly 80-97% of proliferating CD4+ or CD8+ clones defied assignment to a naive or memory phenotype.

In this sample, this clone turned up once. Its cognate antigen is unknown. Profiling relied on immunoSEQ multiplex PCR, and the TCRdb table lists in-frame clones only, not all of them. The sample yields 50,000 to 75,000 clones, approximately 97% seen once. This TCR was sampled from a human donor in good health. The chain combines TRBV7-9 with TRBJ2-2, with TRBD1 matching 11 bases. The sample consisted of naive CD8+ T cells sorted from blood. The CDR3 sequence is CADRGLINTGELFF. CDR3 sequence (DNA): TGTGCGGACAGGGGGCTTATTAACACCGGGGAGCTGTTTTTT.